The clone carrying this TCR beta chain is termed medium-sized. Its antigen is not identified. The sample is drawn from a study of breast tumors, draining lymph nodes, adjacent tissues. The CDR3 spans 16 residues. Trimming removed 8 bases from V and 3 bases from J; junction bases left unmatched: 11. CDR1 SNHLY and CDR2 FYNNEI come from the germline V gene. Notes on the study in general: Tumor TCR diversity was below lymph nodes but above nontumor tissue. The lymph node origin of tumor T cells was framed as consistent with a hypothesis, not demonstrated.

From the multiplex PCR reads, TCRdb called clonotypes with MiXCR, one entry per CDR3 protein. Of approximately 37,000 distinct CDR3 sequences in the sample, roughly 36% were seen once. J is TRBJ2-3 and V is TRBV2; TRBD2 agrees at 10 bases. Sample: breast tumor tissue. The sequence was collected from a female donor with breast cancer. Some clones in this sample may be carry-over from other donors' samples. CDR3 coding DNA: TGTGCCAGCCTAAAACCTAGCGGGAGCGGGACAGATACGCAGTATTTT. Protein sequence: CASLKPSGSGTDTQYF.